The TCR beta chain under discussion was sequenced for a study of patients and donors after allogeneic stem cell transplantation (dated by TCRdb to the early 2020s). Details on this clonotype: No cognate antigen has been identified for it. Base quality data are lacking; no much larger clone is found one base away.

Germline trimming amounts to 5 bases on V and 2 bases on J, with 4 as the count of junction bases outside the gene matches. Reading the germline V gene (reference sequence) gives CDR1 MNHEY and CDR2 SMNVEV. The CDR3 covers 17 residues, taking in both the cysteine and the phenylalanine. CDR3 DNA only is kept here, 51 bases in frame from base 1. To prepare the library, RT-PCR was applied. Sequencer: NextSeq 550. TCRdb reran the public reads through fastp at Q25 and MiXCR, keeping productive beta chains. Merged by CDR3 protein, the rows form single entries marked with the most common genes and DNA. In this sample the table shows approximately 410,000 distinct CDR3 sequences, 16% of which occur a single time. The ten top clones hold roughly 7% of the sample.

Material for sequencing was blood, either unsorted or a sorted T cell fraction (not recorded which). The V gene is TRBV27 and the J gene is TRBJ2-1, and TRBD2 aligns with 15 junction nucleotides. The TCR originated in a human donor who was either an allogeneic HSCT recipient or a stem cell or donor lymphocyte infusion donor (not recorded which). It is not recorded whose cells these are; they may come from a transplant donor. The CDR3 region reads CASSQGLAGGPYNEQFF. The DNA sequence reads TGTGCCAGCAGTCAGGGACTAGCGGGAGGACCCTACAATGAGCAGTTCTTC.